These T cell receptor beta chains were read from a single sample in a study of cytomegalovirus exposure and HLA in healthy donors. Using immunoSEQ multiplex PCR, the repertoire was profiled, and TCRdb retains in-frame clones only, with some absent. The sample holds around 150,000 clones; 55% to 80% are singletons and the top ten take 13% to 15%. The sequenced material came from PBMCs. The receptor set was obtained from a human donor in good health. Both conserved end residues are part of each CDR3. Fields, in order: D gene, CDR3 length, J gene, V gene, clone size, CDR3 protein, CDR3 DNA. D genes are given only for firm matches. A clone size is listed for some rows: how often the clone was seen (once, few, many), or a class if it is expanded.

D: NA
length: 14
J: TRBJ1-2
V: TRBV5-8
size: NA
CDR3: CASSKQTGRYGYTF
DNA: TGTGCCAGCAGCAAACAGACGGGGAGATATGGCTACACCTTC

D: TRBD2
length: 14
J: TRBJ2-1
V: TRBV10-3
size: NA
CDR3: CAISSSGPNNEQFF
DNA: TGTGCCATCAGTTCTAGCGGGCCGAACAATGAGCAGTTCTTC

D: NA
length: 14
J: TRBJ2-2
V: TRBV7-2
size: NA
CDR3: CASSRGWNTGELFF
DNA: TGTGCCAGCAGCCGAGGGTGGAACACCGGGGAGCTGTTTTTT

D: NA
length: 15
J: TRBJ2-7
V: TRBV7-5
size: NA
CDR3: CARSLAGEDRYEQYF
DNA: TGTGCCAGAAGCTTAGCAGGGGAGGACAGGTACGAGCAGTACTTC

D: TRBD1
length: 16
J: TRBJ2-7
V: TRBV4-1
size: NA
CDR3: CASSQGWDRGTYEQYF
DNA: TGCGCCAGCAGCCAAGGATGGGACAGGGGGACCTACGAGCAGTACTTC

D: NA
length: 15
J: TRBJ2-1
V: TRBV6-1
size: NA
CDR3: CASSAGRGGGNEQFF
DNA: TGTGCCAGCAGCGCCGGGAGAGGGGGGGGTAATGAGCAGTTCTTC

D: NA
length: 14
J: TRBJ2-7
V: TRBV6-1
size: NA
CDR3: CASNLGGQTYEQYF
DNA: TGTGCCAGCAATCTGGGAGGCCAGACCTACGAGCAGTACTTC

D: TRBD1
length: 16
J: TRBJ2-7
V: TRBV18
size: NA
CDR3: CASSAVQGVTSYEQYF
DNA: TGTGCCAGCTCAGCTGTACAGGGGGTGACCTCCTACGAGCAGTACTTC

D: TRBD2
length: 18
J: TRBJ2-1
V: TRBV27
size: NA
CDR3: CASSPGGLAGGPYNEQFF
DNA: TGTGCCAGCAGCCCAGGGGGTTTAGCGGGAGGGCCGTACAATGAGCAGTTCTTC

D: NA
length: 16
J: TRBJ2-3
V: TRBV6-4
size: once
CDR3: CASSDSGGGGTDTQYF
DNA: TGTGCCAGCAGTGACTCAGGCGGGGGCGGCACAGATACGCAGTATTTT

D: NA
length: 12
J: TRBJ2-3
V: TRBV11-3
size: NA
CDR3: CASSFLVGTQYF
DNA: TGTGCCAGCAGCTTCTTAGTCGGTACGCAGTATTTT

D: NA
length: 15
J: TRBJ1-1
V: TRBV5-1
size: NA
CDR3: CASSLAAGPNTEAFF
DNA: TGCGCCAGCAGCTTGGCCGCGGGGCCGAACACTGAAGCTTTCTTT

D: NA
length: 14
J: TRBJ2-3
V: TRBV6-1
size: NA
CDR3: CASTRDLFTDTQYF
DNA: TGTGCCAGCACAAGGGACTTGTTTACAGATACGCAGTATTTT

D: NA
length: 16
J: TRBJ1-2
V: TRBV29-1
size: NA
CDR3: CSVEGPTEGSNYGYTF
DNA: TGCAGCGTTGAAGGTCCCACAGAGGGCTCTAACTATGGCTACACCTTC

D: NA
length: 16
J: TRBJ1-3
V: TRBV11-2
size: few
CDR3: CASSLFQGSSGNTIYF
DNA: TGTGCCAGCAGCCTATTTCAGGGATCCTCTGGAAACACCATATATTTT

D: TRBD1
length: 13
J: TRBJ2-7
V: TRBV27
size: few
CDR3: CASSKNRGGEQYF
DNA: TGTGCCAGCAGTAAAAACAGGGGCGGGGAGCAGTACTTC

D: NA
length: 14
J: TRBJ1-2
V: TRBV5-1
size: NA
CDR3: CASSLPGAGNGYTF
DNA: TGCGCCAGCAGCTTACCGGGAGCCGGAAATGGCTACACCTTC

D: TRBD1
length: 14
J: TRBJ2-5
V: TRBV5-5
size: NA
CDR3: CASTPRDRQETQYF
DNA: TGTGCCAGCACCCCGAGGGACAGGCAAGAGACCCAGTACTTC

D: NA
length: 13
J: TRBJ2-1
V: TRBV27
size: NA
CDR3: CASSFSPYNEQFF
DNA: TGTGCCAGCAGTTTCTCCCCTTACAATGAGCAGTTCTTC

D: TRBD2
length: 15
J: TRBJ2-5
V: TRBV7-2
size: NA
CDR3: CASSPAGLRSETQYF
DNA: TGTGCCAGCAGCCCCGCGGGACTAAGGTCGGAGACCCAGTACTTC

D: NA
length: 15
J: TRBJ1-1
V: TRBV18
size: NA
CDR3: CASSPTTGMNTEAFF
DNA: TGTGCCAGCTCACCGACGACAGGTATGAACACTGAAGCTTTCTTT

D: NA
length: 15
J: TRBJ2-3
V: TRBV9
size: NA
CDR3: CASSVEGGRTDTQYF
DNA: TGTGCCAGCAGCGTAGAGGGAGGCCGCACAGATACGCAGTATTTT

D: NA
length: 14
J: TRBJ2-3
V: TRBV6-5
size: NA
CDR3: CASRMGALTDTQYF
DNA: TGTGCCAGCCGCATGGGGGCGTTAACAGATACGCAGTATTTT

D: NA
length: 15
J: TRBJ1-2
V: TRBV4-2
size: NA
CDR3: CASSQERQDNYGYTF
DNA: TGTGCCAGCAGCCAAGAACGACAGGATAACTATGGCTACACCTTC

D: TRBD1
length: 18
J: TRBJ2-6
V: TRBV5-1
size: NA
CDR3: CASSFRDRVMLGANVLTF
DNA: TGCGCCAGCAGCTTCCGGGACAGGGTAATGTTGGGGGCCAACGTCCTGACTTTC

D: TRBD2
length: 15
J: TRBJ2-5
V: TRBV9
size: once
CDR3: CASSPLAGGRETQYF
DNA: TGTGCCAGCAGCCCCCTAGCGGGGGGCAGGGAGACCCAGTACTTC

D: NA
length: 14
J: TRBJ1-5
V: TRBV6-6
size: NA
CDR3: CASSLRSETKPQHF
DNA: TGTGCCAGCAGTCTACGGTCGGAGACCAAGCCCCAGCATTTT

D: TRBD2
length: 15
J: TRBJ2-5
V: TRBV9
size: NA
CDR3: CASSTSGSVLETQYF
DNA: TGTGCCAGCAGCACTAGCGGGAGTGTCCTGGAGACCCAGTACTTC

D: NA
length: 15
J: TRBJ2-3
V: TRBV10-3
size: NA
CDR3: CATTKGWGEEDTQYF
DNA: TGTGCCACCACAAAAGGATGGGGGGAGGAAGATACGCAGTATTTT